This T cell receptor (beta chain) derives from a study of T cells in localized non-small cell lung cancer. Regarding the study as a whole: There were a median around 59 of the top 100 tumor clones appearing in adjacent lung. Sequencing involved a lone tumor region, leaving heterogeneity possible. Adjacent uninvolved lung tissue had the highest T cell clonality, exceeding tumor.

The table lists this clone with a few counts. Its target is not known. Measured with immunoSEQ multiplex PCR; TCRdb has only the in-frame clones, and not every one. The profile shows 2,500 to 3,500 clones, about 40% of them singletons. CDR3 size: 17 residues. V lost 2 bases, J lost 2 bases, and 15 bases lay in between. CDR1 is MNHGY and CDR2 is SAAAGT in the germline V gene. The rearrangement links TRBV6-8 to TRBJ1-4, with D unresolved. Sequences were derived from lung tumor tissue, sampled before any cancer treatment. This TCR derives from an older male donor with stage I squamous cell lung carcinoma. Here the CDR3 DNA reads TGTGCCAGCAGTTACAGCCGGGCCTTGGCTACTAATGAAAAACTGTTTTTT. Protein product: CASSYSRALATNEKLFF.